The TCR beta chain under discussion was sequenced for a study of T-cell memory formation after mild COVID-19. From germline, CDR1 is GTSNPN and CDR2 SVGIG (reference sequence). Trimming took off 2 bases at V and 3 bases at J, with 11 bases between the two ends. This CDR3 region has 14 residues. Study-level points and caveats: Pre-infection memory harbored some responding clones, suggesting cross-reactive memory joined.

A remark on this clonotype: Its antigen is still unknown.

Via MiXCR, TCRdb re-called the 5' RACE reads, giving one row per CDR3 protein. The top ten hold roughly 8.9% of the sample, which has around 420,000 distinct CDR3 sequences, 24% seen once. The clonotype originates from an adult woman who had mild COVID-19 (a few samples of this study predate the infection). Cell type and time point are not known. The sample consisted of PBMCs or a T cell subset sorted from them (not recorded which). The chain is built from TRBV30 and TRBJ2-1; D unclear. The CDR3 nucleotides read TGTGCCTGGAGTTACCTGGGTCTCTACAATGAGCAGTTCTTC. Its translation: CAWSYLGLYNEQFF.